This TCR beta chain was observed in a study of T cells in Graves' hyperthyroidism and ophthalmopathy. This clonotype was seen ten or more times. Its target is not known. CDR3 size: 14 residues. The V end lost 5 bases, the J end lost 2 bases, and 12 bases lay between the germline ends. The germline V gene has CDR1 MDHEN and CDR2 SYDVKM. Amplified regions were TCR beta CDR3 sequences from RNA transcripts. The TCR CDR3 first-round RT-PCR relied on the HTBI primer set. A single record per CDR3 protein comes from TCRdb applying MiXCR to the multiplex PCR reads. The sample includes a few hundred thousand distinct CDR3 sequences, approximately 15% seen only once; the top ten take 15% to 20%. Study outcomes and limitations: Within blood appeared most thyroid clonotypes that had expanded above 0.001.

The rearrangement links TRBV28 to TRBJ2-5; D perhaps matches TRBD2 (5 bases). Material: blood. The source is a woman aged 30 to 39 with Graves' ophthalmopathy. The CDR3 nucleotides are TGTGCCAGCAGTCTGGATCCGGGGCAAGAGACCCAGTACTTC. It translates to CASSLDPGQETQYF. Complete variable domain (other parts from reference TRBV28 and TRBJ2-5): DVKVTQSSRYLVKRTGEKVFLECVQDMDHENMFWYRQDPGLGLRLIYFSYDVKMKEKGDIPEGYSVSREKKERFSLILESASTNQTSMYLCASSLDPGQETQYFGPGTRLLVL.